These T cell receptor beta chains were read from a single sample in a study of blood T cell repertoires in COVID-19. Libraries were prepared by immunoSEQ multiplex PCR; TCRdb keeps only in-frame clonotypes and omits some of them. The repertoire holds approximately 200,000 clones, with just under 90% as singletons. The source material was peripheral blood. Receptors were obtained from a man between 60 and 75 years old who had recovered from COVID-19. CDR3s include the opening cysteine and the closing phenylalanine or tryptophan. A D gene is named only where the DNA matches it firmly. Clone size is given for some rows only: seen once, a few or many times, or a class if the clone is expanded.

V	J	size	D	length	CDR3	DNA
TRBV6-5	TRBJ1-2	NA	NA	12	CASTLIGESYTF	TGTGCCAGCACCCTAATAGGGGAAAGCTACACCTTC
TRBV5-4	TRBJ2-2	NA	NA	15	CASSLAGVGSGELFF	TGTGCCAGCAGCTTGGCGGGAGTAGGTTCCGGGGAGCTGTTTTTT
TRBV18	TRBJ2-3	once	NA	12	CASSVPPGTQYF	TGTGCCAGCTCAGTACCCCCAGGTACGCAGTATTTT
TRBV6-1	TRBJ2-5	few	NA	14	CASSEFSSRETQYF	TGTGCCAGCAGTGAATTTTCTAGTAGGGAGACCCAGTACTTC
TRBV30	TRBJ2-3	NA	NA	14	CAWIQGSGTDTQYF	TGTGCCTGGATTCAGGGGAGTGGCACAGATACGCAGTATTTT
TRBV27	TRBJ1-1	NA	NA	14	CASSLEGRVTEAFF	TGTGCCAGCAGTTTAGAGGGGAGGGTCACTGAAGCTTTCTTT
TRBV7-3	TRBJ2-1	NA	NA	14	CASSRGSSVDEQFF	TGTGCCAGCAGCCGTGGGTCTAGTGTTGACGAGCAGTTCTTC
TRBV2	TRBJ2-3	NA	TRBD2	14	CASSGLAGEDTQYF	TGTGCCAGCAGTGGACTAGCGGGAGAAGATACGCAGTATTTT
TRBV6-5	TRBJ2-2	NA	NA	14	CASSYLGQTGELFF	TGTGCCAGCAGTTACCTCGGACAGACCGGGGAGCTGTTTTTT
TRBV12-3/TRBV12-4	TRBJ2-4	once	TRBD1	12	CASTSNRDRVRF	TGTGCCAGCACGTCAAACCGGGACAGGGTCCGCTTC
TRBV2	TRBJ1-2	NA	TRBD1	12	CASSGTGNGYTF	TGTGCCAGCAGTGGGACAGGGAATGGCTACACCTTC
TRBV18	TRBJ1-5	NA	TRBD1	14	CASSPDRVRQPQHF	TGTGCCAGCTCACCCGACAGGGTACGTCAGCCCCAGCATTTT
TRBV7-3	TRBJ2-6	NA	TRBD1	15	CASSSGQGGANVLTF	TGTGCCAGCAGCTCTGGACAGGGTGGGGCCAACGTCCTGACTTTC
TRBV27	TRBJ2-1	NA	TRBD1	15	CASSPDRAFYNEQFF	TGTGCCAGCAGCCCCGACAGGGCCTTTTACAATGAGCAGTTCTTC
TRBV6-5	TRBJ2-1	NA	NA	14	CASSGRVGANEQFF	TGTGCCAGCAGCGGTCGGGTGGGGGCAAATGAGCAGTTCTTC
TRBV9	TRBJ2-5	NA	NA	16	CASSATPHSVQETQYF	TGTGCCAGCAGCGCGACCCCACACAGTGTCCAAGAGACCCAGTACTTC
TRBV4-3	TRBJ2-5	NA	TRBD1	15	CASSRGTDQQETQYF	TGCGCCAGCAGCAGAGGGACAGATCAACAAGAGACCCAGTACTTC
TRBV27	TRBJ2-3	NA	NA	18	CASSLFQRAPRGTDTQYF	TGTGCCAGCAGTTTATTCCAGCGGGCCCCCCGGGGCACAGATACGCAGTATTTT
TRBV7-6	TRBJ2-5	NA	TRBD1	16	CASSLAGQADPETQYF	TGTGCCAGCAGCTTAGCGGGACAGGCCGACCCAGAGACCCAGTACTTC
TRBV6-5	TRBJ1-1	NA	NA	14	CASSYTAQYTEAFF	TGTGCCAGCAGTTACACAGCCCAATACACTGAAGCTTTCTTT
TRBV7-8	TRBJ2-7	once	NA	17	CASSLPQTGFISYEQYF	TGTGCCAGCAGCCTACCCCAGACAGGTTTTATATCCTACGAGCAGTACTTC
TRBV6-5	TRBJ2-1	once	TRBD1	12	CASKQGAGEQFF	TGTGCCAGTAAGCAGGGGGCTGGGGAGCAGTTCTTC
TRBV19	TRBJ2-2	once	TRBD2	13	CASKGGSGGELFF	TGTGCCAGTAAGGGCGGGAGCGGCGGGGAGCTGTTTTTT
TRBV2	TRBJ1-5	NA	NA	12	CASSVGTQPQHF	TGTGCCAGCAGCGTCGGTACTCAGCCCCAGCATTTT